One sample yielded the 15 T cell receptor beta chains listed below, sequenced in a study of T-cell reconstitution after alpha-beta-depleted transplantation in children (TCRdb year 2016). The treatment or condition label for this specimen denotes: allogeneic hematopoietic cell transplantation with graft depleted of TCRalphabeta T cells and CD19 B cells. Libraries were prepared through PCR. TCRdb lists the instrument as Illumina HiSeq 2500. TCR library preparation used molecular barcoding, with unique molecular identifiers applied to normalize quantification of the TCRbeta repertoire. TCRdb trimmed the raw reads at Q25, called clones with MiXCR and kept productive beta chains. Each CDR3 protein appears once, grouped with its most common genes and DNA. The sample profile shows about 600,000 distinct CDR3 sequences; under 15% of them were found once. About 2.2% of the sample belongs to the ten largest clones.

Material: PBMCs, mostly from graft donor cells, obtained 360 days after TCRalphabeta/CD19-depleted stem cell transplant. The receptors here all came from a male patient aged 10 to 17 who had a stem cell transplant for acute myeloid leukemia, so the T cells may come from the graft donor.

This rearrangement joins TRBV9 to TRBJ2-7, with TRBD2 matching over 11 bases. Germline V gives CDR1 SGDLS, CDR2 YYNGEE. Trimming took 1 base from V and 4 from J; bases not matched to a gene: 4. The CDR3 has 15 amino acids. CDR3 in DNA: TGTGCCAGCAGCGTAAGAGGGACTAGCGGATACGAGCAGTACTTC. Translated, it gives CASSVRGTSGYEQYF.

This clonotype appeared many times. The chain has TRBV29-1 and TRBJ2-7; weak D call: TRBD1 (6 bases). V was trimmed by 6 bases and J by 7 bases, leaving 22 bases between them. The CDR3 is 14 residues long. Germline V lookup: CDR1 SQVTM, CDR2 ANQGSEA. The CDR3 DNA sequence: TGCAGCGTGACCAGACTCCGGCGAGGGGGTGAGCAGTACTTC. It yields the protein CSVTRLRRGGEQYF.

The chain recombines TRBV15 with TRBJ2-7; D is unresolved. CDR3 length: 14 residues. Germline V gives CDR1 LNHNV, CDR2 YYDKDF (reference sequence). The germline V and J ends were trimmed by 0 bases and 3 bases, with 9 bases remaining between them. The CDR3 nucleotides read TGTGCCACCAGCAGAGATCGGTGGGTCTACGAGCAGTACTTC. This codes for CATSRDRWVYEQYF.

This clonotype has just a few counts. V and J are TRBV20-1 and TRBJ2-5; 7 bases match TRBD2. Germline lookup yields CDR1 DFQATT and CDR2 SNEGSKA (reference sequence). Trimming at V came to 4 bases and at J to 0 bases, leaving 8 bases not matched to a gene. CDR3 length: 15 amino acids. The CDR3 is CSATYEGGYQETQYF. In DNA form, the CDR3 reads TGCAGTGCTACCTACGAGGGAGGGTACCAAGAGACCCAGTACTTC.

This clonotype showed up just a few times. This sequence joins TRBV21-1 and TRBJ2-3; no check of the table's D call, TRBD2, against the DNA was made. TRBV21-1 is a pseudogene. The CDR3 totals 19 residues. The DNA of the CDR3 is TGTGCCAGCAGCAAATTTGGGCTAGCGGGAGTACACGGCACAGATACGCAGTATTTT. Amino acids: CASSKFGLAGVHGTDTQYF.

There are a few counts of this clonotype. The chain combines TRBV20-1 with TRBJ2-3; 8 bases match TRBD2. This CDR3 contains 14 residues. The V gene end was trimmed by 1 base and the J gene end by 4 bases; junction bases not matched to a gene: 4. From germline, CDR1 is DFQATT and CDR2 SNEGSKA (reference sequence). The CDR3 here is CSARVPAGADTQYF. Written as DNA, the CDR3 is TGCAGTGCTAGAGTTCCAGCGGGAGCAGATACGCAGTATTTT.

There are many counts of this clonotype. The chain has TRBV4-3 and TRBJ2-7; TRBD2 agrees at 8 bases. Germline lookup yields CDR1 LGHNA and CDR2 YSLEER. J gave up 2 bases and V 2 bases, and 8 bases lay outside the gene matches. CDR3 length: 16 amino acids. CDR3 protein: CASSQTGASGPYEQYF. The CDR3 region has the DNA TGCGCCAGCAGCCAAACCGGCGCTAGCGGGCCCTACGAGCAGTACTTC.

This chain connects TRBV12-3 or TRBV12-4 to TRBJ2-1; D perhaps matches TRBD2 (6 bases). The CDR3 contains 14 residues. V lost 4 bases and J 6 bases, leaving 13 bases between the germline ends. CDR3 sequence reads: CASSSPRGGNEQFF. CDR3 coding DNA: TGTGCCAGCAGTTCCCCTAGGGGAGGCAATGAGCAGTTCTTC.

The genes are TRBV6-2 or TRBV6-3 and TRBJ2-2; 10 bases match TRBD1. V lost 2 bases, J lost 5 bases, and 5 bases stayed unmatched. From germline, CDR1 is MNHEY and CDR2 SVGEGT. This CDR3 contains 16 residues. In nucleotides, the CDR3 is TGTGCCAGCAGTTACATTCCGGGACAGGGGACCGGGGAGCTGTTTTTT. Residues: CASSYIPGQGTGELFF.

This clonotype was counted a few times. The chain carries TRBV6-5 and TRBJ2-5; a weak D match, TRBD2 (6 bases). The CDR3 consists of 16 residues. V lost 1 base and J 4 bases, leaving 16 bases between the germline ends. The germline CDR1 and CDR2 sequences are MNHEY and SVGAGI. The CDR3 DNA is TGTGCCAGCAGTTACTTTAGACTAGGAACGGGAGAGACCCAGTACTTC. Translating it yields CASSYFRLGTGETQYF.

The chain carries TRBV5-1 and TRBJ2-7, with D uncertain. The CDR3 consists of 12 residues. Germline loops: CDR1 SGHRS, CDR2 YFSETQ. V lost 1 base, J lost 6 bases, and 8 bases lay in between. The DNA of the CDR3 is TGCGCCAGCAGCTTGACCCTGGGCGAGCAGTACTTC. Translating it yields CASSLTLGEQYF. The variable domain in full, completed from reference TRBV5-1 and TRBJ2-7, reads KAGVTQTPRYLIKTRGQQVTLSCSPISGHRSVSWYQQTPGQGLQFLFEYFSETQRNKGNFPGRFSGRQFSNSRSEMNVSTLELGDSALYLCASSLTLGEQYFGPGTRLTVT.

Many counts were recorded for this clonotype. The V call is TRBV5-1, the J call TRBJ2-1; the D is unclear. The V end was cut by 4 bases, the J end by 6 bases, with 8 bases between. This CDR3 has 12 amino acids. The germline V gene encodes CDR1 SGHRS and CDR2 YFSETQ. The CDR3 protein is CASSKDLNEQFF. The CDR3 bases are TGCGCCAGCAGCAAAGACCTCAATGAGCAGTTCTTC.

The chain joins TRBV28 to TRBJ1-5, with D unclear. This CDR3 region has 14 residues. Trimming cost V 2 bases and J 3 bases, with 8 bases left between them. Germline V gives CDR1 MDHEN, CDR2 SYDVKM. The CDR3 DNA reads TGTGCCAGCAGTTTAAAGGTACCCAATCAGCCCCAGCATTTT. Protein product: CASSLKVPNQPQHF.

The chain uses TRBV24-1 and TRBJ2-3; the D is unclear. The CDR3 length is 11 residues. Per the germline V gene, CDR1 is KGHDR and CDR2 is SFDVKD. V was pared by 5 bases and J by 6 bases, with 5 bases between. DNA for the CDR3: TGTGCCACCAGTGTACTGGATACGCAGTATTTT. Translated, it gives CATSVLDTQYF.

This chain connects TRBV19 to TRBJ2-1, with TRBD1 as a possible D gene (5 bases). Trimming removed 7 bases from V and 5 bases from J, with 21 bases in between. The CDR3 runs to 16 residues. The germline CDR1 and CDR2 sequences are LNHDA and SQIVND (reference sequence). As DNA, the CDR3 is TGTGCCAGTAAAGGCTGGCAGGCAGGGATAGACAATGAGCAGTTCTTC. This translates into CASKGWQAGIDNEQFF.